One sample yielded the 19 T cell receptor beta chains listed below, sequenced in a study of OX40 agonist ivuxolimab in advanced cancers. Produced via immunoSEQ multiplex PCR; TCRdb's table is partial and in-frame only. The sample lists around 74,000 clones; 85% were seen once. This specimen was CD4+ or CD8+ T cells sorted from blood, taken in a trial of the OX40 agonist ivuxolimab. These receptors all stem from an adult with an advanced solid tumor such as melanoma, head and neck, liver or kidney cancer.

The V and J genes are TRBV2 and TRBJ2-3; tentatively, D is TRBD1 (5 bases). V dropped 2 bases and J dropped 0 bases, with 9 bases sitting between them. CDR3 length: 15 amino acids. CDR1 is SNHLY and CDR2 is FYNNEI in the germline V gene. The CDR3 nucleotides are TGTGCCAGCAGTGAATGGGGCTTGAGCACAGATACGCAGTATTTT. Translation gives CASSEWGLSTDTQYF.

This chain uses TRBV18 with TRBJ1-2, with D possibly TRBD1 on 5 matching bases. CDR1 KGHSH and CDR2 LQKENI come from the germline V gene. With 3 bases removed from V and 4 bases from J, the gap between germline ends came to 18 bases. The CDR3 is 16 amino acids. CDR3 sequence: CASSPRPQGPSYGYTF. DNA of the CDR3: TGTGCCAGCTCACCCCGTCCTCAGGGTCCTAGCTATGGCTACACCTTC.

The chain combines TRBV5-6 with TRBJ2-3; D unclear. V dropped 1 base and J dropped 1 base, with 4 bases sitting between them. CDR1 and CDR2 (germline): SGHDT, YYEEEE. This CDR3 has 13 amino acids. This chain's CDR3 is CASSLTGTDTQYF. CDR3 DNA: TGTGCCAGCAGCTTGACGGGCACAGATACGCAGTATTTT.

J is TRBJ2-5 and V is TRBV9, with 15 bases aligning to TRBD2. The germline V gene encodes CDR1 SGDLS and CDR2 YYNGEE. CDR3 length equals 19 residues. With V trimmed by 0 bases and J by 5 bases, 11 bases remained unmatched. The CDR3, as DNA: TGTGCCAGCAGCGTAGGCGTTCGGACTAGCGGGGGGGCCGGCGAGACCCAGTACTTC. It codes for CASSVGVRTSGGAGETQYF.

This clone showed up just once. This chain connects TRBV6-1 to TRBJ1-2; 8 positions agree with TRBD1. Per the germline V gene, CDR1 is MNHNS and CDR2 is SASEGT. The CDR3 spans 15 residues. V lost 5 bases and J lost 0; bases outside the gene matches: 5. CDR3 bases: TGTGCCAGCAGTCCGGGACAGGCAACTAACTATGGCTACACCTTC. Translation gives CASSPGQATNYGYTF.

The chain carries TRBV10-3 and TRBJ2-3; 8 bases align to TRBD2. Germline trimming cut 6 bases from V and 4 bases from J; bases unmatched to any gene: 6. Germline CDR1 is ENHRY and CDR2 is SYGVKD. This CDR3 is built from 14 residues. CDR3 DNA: TGTGCCATCAGAGTCGGGGGGGCCTCAGATACGCAGTATTTT. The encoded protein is CAIRVGGASDTQYF.

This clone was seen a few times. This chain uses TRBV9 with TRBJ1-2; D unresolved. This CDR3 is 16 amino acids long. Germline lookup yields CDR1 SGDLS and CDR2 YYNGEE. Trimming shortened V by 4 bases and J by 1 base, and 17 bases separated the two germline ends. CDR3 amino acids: CASSPTGRFSNYGYTF. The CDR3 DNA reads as TGTGCCAGCAGCCCTACGGGGAGGTTCAGTAACTATGGCTACACCTTC. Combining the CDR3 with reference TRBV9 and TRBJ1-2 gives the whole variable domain DSGVTQTPKHLITATGQRVTLRCSPRSGDLSVYWYQQSLDQGLQFLIQYYNGEERAKGNILERFSAQQFPDLHSELNLSSLELGDSALYFCASSPTGRFSNYGYTFGSGTRLTVV.

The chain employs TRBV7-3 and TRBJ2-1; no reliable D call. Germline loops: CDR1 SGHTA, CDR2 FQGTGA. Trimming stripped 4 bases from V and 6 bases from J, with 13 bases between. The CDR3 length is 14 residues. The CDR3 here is CASSYGSVGNEQFF. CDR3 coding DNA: TGTGCCAGCAGCTACGGATCTGTGGGCAATGAGCAGTTCTTC. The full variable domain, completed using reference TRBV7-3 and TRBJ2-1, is GAGVSQTPSNKVTEKGKYVELRCDPISGHTALYWYRQSLGQGPEFLIYFQGTGAADDSGLPNDRFFAVRPEGSVSTLKIQRTERGDSAVYLCASSYGSVGNEQFFGPGTRLTVL.

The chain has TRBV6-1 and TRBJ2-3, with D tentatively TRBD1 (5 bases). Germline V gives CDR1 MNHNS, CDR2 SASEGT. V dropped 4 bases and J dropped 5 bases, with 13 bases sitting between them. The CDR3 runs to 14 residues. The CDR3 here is CASSGQGWGDTQYF. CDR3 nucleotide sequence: TGTGCCAGCAGTGGGCAGGGATGGGGAGATACGCAGTATTTT.

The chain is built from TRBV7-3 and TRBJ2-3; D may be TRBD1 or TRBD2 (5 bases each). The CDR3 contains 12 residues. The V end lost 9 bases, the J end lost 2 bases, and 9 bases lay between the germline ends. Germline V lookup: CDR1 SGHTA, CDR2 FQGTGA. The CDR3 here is CASGGNTDTQYF. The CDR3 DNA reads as TGTGCCAGTGGGGGAAACACAGATACGCAGTATTTT.

DNA for the CDR3: TGTGCCAGCAGCTTAAGGGGACCTGATTATAATGAAAAACTGTTTTTT. This gives the protein CASSLRGPDYNEKLFF. The genes are TRBV7-9 and TRBJ1-4, with D possibly matching TRBD1 (5 bases). Trimming took 2 bases from V and 4 from J, leaving 14 bases between them. The germline gives CDR1 SEHNR, CDR2 FQNEAQ (reference sequence). The CDR3 is 16 residues long. Full variable domain (rest looked up from reference TRBV7-9 and TRBJ1-4): DTGVSQNPRHKITKRGQNVTFRCDPISEHNRLYWYRQTLGQGPEFLTYFQNEAQLEKSRLLSDRFSAERPKGSFSTLEIQRTEQGDSAMYLCASSLRGPDYNEKLFFGSGTQLSVL.

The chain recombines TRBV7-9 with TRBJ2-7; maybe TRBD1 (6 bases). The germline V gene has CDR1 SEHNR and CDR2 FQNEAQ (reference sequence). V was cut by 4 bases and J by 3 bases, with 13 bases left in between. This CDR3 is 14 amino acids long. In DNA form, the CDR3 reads TGTGCCAGCAGCTCCACTACAGGGAACTACGAGCAGTACTTC. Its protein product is CASSSTTGNYEQYF.

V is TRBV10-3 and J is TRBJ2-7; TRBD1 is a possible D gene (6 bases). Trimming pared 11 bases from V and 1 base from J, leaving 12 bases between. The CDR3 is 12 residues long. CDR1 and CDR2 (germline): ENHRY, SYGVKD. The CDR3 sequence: CAVRQDSYEQYF. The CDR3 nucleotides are TGTGCCGTACGACAGGATTCCTACGAGCAGTACTTC.

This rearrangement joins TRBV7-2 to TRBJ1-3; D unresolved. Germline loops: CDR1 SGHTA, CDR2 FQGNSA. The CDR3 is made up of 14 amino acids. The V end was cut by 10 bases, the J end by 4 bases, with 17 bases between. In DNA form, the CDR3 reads TGTGCCATTTCCTCCGGCAGTTTGGGAAACACCATATATTTT. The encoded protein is CAISSGSLGNTIYF.

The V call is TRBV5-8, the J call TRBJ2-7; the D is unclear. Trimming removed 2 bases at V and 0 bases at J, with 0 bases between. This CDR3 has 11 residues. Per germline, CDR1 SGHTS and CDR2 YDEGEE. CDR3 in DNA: TGTGCCAGCAGCTTCTCCTACGAGCAGTACTTC. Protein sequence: CASSFSYEQYF.

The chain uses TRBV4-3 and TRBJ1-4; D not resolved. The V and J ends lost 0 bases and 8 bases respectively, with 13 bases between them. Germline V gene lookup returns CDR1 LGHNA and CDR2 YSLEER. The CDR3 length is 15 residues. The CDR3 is CASSQEGRPWEKLFF. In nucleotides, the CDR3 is TGCGCCAGCAGCCAAGAGGGGAGGCCCTGGGAAAAACTGTTTTTT.

Written as DNA, the CDR3 is TGTGCCATCACGGACGGCCACACAGATACGCAGTATTTT. It codes for CAITDGHTDTQYF. J is TRBJ2-3 and V is TRBV10-3; D is undetermined. CDR1 and CDR2 (germline): ENHRY, SYGVKD. V lost 7 bases, J lost 2 bases, and 10 bases lay in between. The length of the CDR3 is 13 residues.

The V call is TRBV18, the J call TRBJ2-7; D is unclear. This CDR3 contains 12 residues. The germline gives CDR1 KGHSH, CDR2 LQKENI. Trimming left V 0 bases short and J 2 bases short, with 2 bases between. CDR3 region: CASSPPTYEQYF. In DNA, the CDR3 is TGTGCCAGCTCACCACCTACCTACGAGCAGTACTTC.

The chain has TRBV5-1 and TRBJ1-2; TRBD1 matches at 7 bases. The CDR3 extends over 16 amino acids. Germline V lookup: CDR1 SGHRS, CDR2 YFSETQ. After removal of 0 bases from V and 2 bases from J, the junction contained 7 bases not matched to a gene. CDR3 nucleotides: TGCGCCAGCAGCTTGGCCAAAGGGGGCGGAAACTATGGCTACACCTTC. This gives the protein CASSLAKGGGNYGYTF.